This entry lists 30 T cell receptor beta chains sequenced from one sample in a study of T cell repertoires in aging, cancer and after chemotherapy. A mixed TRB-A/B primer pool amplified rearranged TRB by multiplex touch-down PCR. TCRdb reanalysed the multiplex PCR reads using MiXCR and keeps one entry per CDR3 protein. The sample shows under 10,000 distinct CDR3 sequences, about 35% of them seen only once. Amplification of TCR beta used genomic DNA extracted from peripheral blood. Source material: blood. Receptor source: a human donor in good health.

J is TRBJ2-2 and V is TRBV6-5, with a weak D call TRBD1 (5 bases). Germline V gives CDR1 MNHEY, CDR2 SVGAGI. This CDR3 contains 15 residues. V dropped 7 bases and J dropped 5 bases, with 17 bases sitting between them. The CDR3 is CASTQGQSLTGELFF. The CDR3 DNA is TGTGCCAGCACCCAAGGACAATCCCTGACCGGGGAGCTGTTTTTT.

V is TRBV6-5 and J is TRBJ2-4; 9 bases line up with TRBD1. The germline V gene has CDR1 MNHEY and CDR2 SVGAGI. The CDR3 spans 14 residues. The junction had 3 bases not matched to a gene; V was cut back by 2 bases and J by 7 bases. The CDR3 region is CASSYRTGENIQYF. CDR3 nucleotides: TGTGCCAGCAGTTACCGGACAGGGGAGAACATTCAGTACTTC.

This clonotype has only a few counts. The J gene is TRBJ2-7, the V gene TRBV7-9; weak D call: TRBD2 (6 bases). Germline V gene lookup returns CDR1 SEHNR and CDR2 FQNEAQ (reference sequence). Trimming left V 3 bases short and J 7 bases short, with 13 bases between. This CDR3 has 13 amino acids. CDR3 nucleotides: TGTGCCAGCAGCTTGGGCGGGACGGGAGAGCAGTACTTC. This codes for CASSLGGTGEQYF.

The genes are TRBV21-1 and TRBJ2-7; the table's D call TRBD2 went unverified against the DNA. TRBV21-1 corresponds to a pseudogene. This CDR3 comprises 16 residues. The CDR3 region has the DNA TGTGCCAGCAGCTGTCTAGCGGGGATAAGCTCCTACGAGCAGTACTTC. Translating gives CASSCLAGISSYEQYF.

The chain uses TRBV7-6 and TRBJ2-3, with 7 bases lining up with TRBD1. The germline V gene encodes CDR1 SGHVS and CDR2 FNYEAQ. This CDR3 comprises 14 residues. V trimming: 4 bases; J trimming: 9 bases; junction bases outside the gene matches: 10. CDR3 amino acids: CASSSYRQGPTQYF. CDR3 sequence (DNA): TGTGCCAGCAGCTCATACCGACAGGGCCCCACGCAGTATTTT.

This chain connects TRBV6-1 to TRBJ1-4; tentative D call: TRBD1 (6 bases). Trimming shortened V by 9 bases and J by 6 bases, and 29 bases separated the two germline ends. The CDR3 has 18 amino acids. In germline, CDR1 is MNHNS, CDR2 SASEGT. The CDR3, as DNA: TGTGCCAGTAGGACTGATTGGACAGCATTCTATGGGGATGAAAAACTGTTTTTT. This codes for CASRTDWTAFYGDEKLFF.

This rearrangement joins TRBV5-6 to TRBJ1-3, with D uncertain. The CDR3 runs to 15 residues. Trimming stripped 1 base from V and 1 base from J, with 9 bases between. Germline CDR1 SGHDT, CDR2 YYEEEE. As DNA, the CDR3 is TGTGCCAGCAGCTTGTGGATAAAGTCTGGAAACACCATATATTTT. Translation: CASSLWIKSGNTIYF.

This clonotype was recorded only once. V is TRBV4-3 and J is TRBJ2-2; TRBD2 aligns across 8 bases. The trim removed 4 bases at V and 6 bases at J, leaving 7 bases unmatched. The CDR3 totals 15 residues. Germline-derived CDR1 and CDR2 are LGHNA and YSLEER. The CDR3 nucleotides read TGCGCCAGCAGCCCACGGGCGGGGGGCCCCGGGGAGCTGTTTTTT. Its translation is CASSPRAGGPGELFF.

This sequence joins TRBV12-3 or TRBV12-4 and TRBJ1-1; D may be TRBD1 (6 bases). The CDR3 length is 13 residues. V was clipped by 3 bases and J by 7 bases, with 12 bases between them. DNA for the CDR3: TGTGCCAGCAGTTTTTCGACAGGAGGTGAAGCTTTCTTT. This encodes CASSFSTGGEAFF.

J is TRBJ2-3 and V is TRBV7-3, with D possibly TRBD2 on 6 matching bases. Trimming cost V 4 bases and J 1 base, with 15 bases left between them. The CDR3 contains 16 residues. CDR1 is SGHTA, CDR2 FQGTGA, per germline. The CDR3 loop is CASSSFCGVRTDTQYF. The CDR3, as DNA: TGTGCCAGCAGCTCCTTTTGCGGGGTGCGCACAGATACGCAGTATTTT.

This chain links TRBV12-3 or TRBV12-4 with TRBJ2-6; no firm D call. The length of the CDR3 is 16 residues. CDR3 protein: CASGLTRSFGANVLTF. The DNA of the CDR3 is TGTGCTAGTGGTTTGACCAGGAGCTTTGGGGCCAACGTCCTGACTTTC.

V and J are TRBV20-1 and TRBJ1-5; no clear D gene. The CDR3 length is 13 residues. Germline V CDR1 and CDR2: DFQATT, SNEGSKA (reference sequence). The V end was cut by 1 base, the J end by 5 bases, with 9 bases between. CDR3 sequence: CSARGSADQPQHF. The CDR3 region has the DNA TGCAGTGCTAGAGGGTCCGCGGATCAGCCCCAGCATTTT.

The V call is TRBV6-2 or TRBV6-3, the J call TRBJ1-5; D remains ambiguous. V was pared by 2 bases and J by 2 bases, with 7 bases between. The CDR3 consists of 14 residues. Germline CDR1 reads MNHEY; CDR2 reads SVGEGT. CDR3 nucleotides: TGTGCCAGCAGTTACGACGGAGGCAATCAGCCCCAGCATTTT. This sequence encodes CASSYDGGNQPQHF.

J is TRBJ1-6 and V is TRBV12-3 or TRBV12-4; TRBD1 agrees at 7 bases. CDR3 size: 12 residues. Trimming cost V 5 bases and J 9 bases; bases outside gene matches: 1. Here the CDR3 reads CASSGQVSPLHF. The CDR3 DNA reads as TGTGCCAGCAGTGGACAGGTTTCACCCCTCCACTTT.

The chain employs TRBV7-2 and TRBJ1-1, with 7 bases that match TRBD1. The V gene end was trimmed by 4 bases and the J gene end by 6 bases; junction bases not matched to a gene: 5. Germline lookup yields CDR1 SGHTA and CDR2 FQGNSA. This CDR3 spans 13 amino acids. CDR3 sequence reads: CASSSRQGSEAFF. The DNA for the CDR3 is TGTGCCAGCAGCTCCCGACAGGGTTCTGAAGCTTTCTTT.

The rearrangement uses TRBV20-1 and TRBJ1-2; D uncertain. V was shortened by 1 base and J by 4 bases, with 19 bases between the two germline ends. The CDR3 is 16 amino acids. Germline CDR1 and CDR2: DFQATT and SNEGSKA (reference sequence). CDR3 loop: CSARALSPEGLYGYTF. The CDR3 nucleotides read TGCAGTGCTAGAGCACTCTCCCCGGAGGGTCTCTATGGCTACACCTTC.

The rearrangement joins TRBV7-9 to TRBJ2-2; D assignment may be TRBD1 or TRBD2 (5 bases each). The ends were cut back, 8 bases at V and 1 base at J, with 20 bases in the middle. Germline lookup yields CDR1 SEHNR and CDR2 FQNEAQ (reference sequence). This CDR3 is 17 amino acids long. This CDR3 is CASPTPPGPGNTGELFF. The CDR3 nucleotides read TGTGCCAGCCCAACTCCTCCGGGACCAGGGAACACCGGGGAGCTGTTTTTT.

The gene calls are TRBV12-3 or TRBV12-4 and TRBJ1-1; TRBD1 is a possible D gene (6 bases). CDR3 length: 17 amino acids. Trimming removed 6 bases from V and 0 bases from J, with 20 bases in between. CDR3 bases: TGTGCCAGCAGAAGGACAGAGCTCGGGGGCATGAACACTGAAGCTTTCTTT. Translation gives CASRRTELGGMNTEAFF.

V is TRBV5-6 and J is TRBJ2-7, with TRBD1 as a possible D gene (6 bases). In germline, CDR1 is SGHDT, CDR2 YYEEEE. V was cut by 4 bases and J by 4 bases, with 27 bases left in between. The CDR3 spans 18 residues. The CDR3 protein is CASSPAPPRGRGSYEQYV. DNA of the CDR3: TGTGCCAGCAGCCCCGCCCCCCCCAGGGGAAGGGGGAGTTACGAGCAGTACGTC.

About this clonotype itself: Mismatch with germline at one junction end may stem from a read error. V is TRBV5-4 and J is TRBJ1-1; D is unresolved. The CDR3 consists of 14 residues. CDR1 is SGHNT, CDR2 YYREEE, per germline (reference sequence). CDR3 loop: CVSSLESTNTEAFF. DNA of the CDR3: TGTGTCAGCAGCTTGGAGTCTACGAACACTGAAGCTTTCTTT.

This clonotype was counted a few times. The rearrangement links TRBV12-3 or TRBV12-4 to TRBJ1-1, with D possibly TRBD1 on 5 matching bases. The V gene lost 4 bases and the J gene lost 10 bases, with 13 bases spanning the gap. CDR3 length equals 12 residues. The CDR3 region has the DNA TGTGCCAGCAGTTCGACAGATACTATAGCTTTCTTT. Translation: CASSSTDTIAFF.

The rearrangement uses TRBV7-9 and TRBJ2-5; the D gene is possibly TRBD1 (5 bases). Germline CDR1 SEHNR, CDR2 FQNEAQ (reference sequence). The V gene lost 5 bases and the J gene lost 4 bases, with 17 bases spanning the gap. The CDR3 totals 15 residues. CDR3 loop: CASSPRVGSGETQYF. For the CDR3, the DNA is TGTGCCAGCAGCCCCAGGGTAGGGTCTGGAGAGACCCAGTACTTC. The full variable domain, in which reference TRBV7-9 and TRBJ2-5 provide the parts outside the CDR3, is DTGVSQNPRHKITKRGQNVTFRCDPISEHNRLYWYRQTLGQGPEFLTYFQNEAQLEKSRLLSDRFSAERPKGSFSTLEIQRTEQGDSAMYLCASSPRVGSGETQYFGPGTRLLVL.

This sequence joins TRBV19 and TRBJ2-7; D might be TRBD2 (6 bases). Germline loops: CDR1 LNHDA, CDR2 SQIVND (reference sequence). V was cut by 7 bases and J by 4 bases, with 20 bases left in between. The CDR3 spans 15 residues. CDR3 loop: CASTAGSGKGYEQYF. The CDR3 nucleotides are TGTGCCAGTACGGCCGGGAGCGGAAAGGGATACGAGCAGTACTTC.

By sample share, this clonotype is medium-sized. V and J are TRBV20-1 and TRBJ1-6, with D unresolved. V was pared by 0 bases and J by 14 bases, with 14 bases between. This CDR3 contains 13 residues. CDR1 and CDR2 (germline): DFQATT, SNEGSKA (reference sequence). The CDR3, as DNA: TGCAGTGCTAGAGAGGTGGCAGGTTCTACCCTCCACTTT. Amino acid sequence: CSAREVAGSTLHF.

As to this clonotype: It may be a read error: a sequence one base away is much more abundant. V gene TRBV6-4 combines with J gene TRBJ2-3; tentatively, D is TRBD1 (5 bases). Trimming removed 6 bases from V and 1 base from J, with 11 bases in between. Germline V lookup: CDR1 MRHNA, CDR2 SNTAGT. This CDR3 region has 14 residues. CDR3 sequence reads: CASSPTVGTDTQYF. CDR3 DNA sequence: TGTGCCAGCAGCCCGACAGTGGGCACAGATACGCAGTATTTT.

CDR3 residues: CASSSGTDFQETQYF. The CDR3 DNA reads as TGTGCCAGCAGCTCCGGGACAGACTTCCAAGAGACCCAGTACTTC. The chain is built from TRBV12-3 or TRBV12-4 and TRBJ2-5; 7 bases are shared with TRBD1. The trim removed 6 bases at V and 1 base at J, leaving 8 bases unmatched. The CDR3 length is 15 residues.

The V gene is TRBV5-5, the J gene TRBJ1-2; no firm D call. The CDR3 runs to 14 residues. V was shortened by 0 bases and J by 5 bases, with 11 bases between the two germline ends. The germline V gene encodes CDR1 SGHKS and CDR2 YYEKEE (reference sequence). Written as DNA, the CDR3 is TGTGCCAGCAGCTTGGGCGGCAGTTTGTATGGCTACACCTTC. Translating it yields CASSLGGSLYGYTF.

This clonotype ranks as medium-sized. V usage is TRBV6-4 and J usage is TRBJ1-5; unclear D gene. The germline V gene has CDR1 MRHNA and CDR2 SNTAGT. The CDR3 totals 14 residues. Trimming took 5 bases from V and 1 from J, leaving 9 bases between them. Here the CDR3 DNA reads TGTGCCAGCAGTCCCGACGGGAGCAATCAGCCCCAGCATTTT. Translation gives CASSPDGSNQPQHF.

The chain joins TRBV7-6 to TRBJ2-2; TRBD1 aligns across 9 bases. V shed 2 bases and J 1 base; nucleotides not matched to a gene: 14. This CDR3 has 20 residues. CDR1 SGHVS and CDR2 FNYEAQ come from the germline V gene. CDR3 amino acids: CASSLFPGQGQKVNTGELFF. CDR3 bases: TGTGCCAGCAGCTTATTTCCGGGACAGGGCCAAAAAGTGAACACCGGGGAGCTGTTTTTT.

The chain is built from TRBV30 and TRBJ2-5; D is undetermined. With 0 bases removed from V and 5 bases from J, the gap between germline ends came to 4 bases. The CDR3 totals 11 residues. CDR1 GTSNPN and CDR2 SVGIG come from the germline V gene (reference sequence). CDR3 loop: CAWSVGETQYF. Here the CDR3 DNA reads TGTGCCTGGAGTGTCGGTGAGACCCAGTACTTC. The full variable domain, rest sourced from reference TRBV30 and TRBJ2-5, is SQTIHQWPATLVQPVGSPLSLECTVEGTSNPNLYWYRQAAGRGLQLLFYSVGIGQISSEVPQNLSASRPQDRQFILSSKKLLLSDSGFYLCAWSVGETQYFGPGTRLLVL.